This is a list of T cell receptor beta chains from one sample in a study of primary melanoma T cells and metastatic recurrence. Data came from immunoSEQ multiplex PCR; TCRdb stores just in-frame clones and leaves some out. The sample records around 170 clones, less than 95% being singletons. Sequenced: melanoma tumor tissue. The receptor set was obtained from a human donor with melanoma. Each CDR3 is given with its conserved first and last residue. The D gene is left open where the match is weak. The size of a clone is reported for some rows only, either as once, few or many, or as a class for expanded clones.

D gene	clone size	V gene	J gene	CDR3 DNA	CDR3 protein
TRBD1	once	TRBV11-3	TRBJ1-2	TGTGCCAGCAGCCACGTGGCGGGGACAGAGTCTAACTATGGCTACACCTTC	CASSHVAGTESNYGYTF
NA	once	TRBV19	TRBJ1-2	TGTGCCAGTAGTATCCAGGGGTATGGCTACACCTTC	CASSIQGYGYTF
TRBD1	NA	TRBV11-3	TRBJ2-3	TGTGCCAGCAGCTTAGGGGACAGGGTTAGGGATACGCAGTATTTT	CASSLGDRVRDTQYF
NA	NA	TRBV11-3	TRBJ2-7	TGTGCCAGCAGCTATACAGCCACAGGTCCCTACGAGCAGTACTTC	CASSYTATGPYEQYF
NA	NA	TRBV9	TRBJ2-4	TGTGCCAGCAGTGAATCAGGGGGACTAGCCAAAAACATTCAGTACTTC	CASSESGGLAKNIQYF
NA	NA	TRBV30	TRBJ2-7	TGTGCCTGGAGTCACTCGTCGAGGGAGCAGTACTTC	CAWSHSSREQYF
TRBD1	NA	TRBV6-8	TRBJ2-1	TGTGCCATACGGCCCCGGGACAGGGTGTTGGATGAGCAGTTCTTC	CAIRPRDRVLDEQFF
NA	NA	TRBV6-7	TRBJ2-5	TGTGCCAGCATTCCCGAGTGGGGGGTCCAAGAGACCCAGTACTTC	CASIPEWGVQETQYF
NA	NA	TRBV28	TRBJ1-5	TGTGCCAGCAGTTGGGATGGACAGAGCCTTCAGCCCCAGCATTTT	CASSWDGQSLQPQHF
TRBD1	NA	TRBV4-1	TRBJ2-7	TGCGCCAGCAGCCTTTCTTCCGGGACAGGGACCTACGAGCAGTACTTC	CASSLSSGTGTYEQYF
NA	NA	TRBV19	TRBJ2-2	TGTGCCAGTAGTATAGTGGGGAGGAACACCGGGGAGCTGTTTTTT	CASSIVGRNTGELFF
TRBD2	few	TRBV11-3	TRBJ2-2	TGTGCCAGCAGCACCACAGCGGGAGCGAACACCGGGGAGCTGTTTTTT	CASSTTAGANTGELFF
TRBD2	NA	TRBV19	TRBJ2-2	TGTGCCAGTAGTATAGTCCCTAGCGGGAACACCGGGGAGCTGTTTTTT	CASSIVPSGNTGELFF
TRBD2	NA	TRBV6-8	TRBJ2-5	TGTGCCAGCGTCACCTTTTGGGGAGGGTCTGAGACCCAGTACTTC	CASVTFWGGSETQYF
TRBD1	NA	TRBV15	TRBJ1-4	TGTGCCACCAGCACGTCCCGACAGGGCGGTGAAAAACTGTTTTTT	CATSTSRQGGEKLFF
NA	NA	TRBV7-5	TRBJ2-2	TGTGTCAGAAGCTTAGTGGTTCCAGCGGAGACCGGGGAGCTGTTTTTT	CVRSLVVPAETGELFF
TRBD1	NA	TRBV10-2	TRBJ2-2	TGCGCCAGCAGGACAGGGATTATGGTCGGGGAGCTGTTTTTT	CASRTGIMVGELFF
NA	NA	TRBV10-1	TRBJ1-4	TGCGCCAGCAGTGATGACAGTTCCAGGGAAAAACTGTTTTTT	CASSDDSSREKLFF
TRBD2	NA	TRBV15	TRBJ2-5	TGTGCCACCAGCAGAGAGGTGGCGGGAGGGAGAGAGACCCAGTACTTC	CATSREVAGGRETQYF
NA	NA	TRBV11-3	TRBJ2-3	TGTGCCAGCAGCTTGGGGGCGACGCGCACAGATACGCAGTATTTT	CASSLGATRTDTQYF
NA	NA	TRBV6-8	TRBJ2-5	TGTGCCATCGCATATGACGGCGCAGCTGACAGGCGGGACCAGTACTTC	CAIAYDGAADRRDQYF
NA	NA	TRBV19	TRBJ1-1	TGTGCCAGTAGTGCCGGAGGGGCGAACACTGAAGCTTTCTTT	CASSAGGANTEAFF
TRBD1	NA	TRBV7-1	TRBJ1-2	TGTGCCAGCAGCGAGACCCGACAGGGATGGGGCTACACCTTC	CASSETRQGWGYTF
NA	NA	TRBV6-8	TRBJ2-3	TGTGCCAGCGAAGACTGGGGGCGGGCAGATACGCAGTATTTT	CASEDWGRADTQYF
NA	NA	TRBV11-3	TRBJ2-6	TGTGCCAGCCAAGACCTCTACCACTCTGGGGTCAACGTCCTGACTTTC	CASQDLYHSGVNVLTF
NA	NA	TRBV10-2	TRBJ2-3	TGCGCCAGCAGCACTAGCCCTCTCACAGATACGCAGTATTTT	CASSTSPLTDTQYF
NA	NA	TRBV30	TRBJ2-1	TGTGCCTGGAGTCCCGGGTTGAGACAGGCTAACAATGAGCAGTTCTTC	CAWSPGLRQANNEQFF
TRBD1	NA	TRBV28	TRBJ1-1	TGTGCCAGCAGCCTAAGGGGACAGGGCAGCACTGAAGCTTTCTTT	CASSLRGQGSTEAFF
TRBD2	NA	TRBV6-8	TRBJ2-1	TGTGCCAGCAGTTACTCGGGGCTAGCGGGAGTATCCTACAATGAGCAGTTCTTC	CASSYSGLAGVSYNEQFF
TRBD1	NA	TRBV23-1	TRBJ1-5	TGCGCCAGCAGCCCGGACAGGGCCCAGCCCCAGCATTTT	CASSPDRAQPQHF
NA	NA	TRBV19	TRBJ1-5	TGTGCCAGTAGTATTGGTCCCTCCGGCCAGCCCCAGCATTTT	CASSIGPSGQPQHF
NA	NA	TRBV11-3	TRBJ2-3	TGTGCCAGCAACTTGGTGGCAGGGCGCACAGATACGCAGTATTTT	CASNLVAGRTDTQYF
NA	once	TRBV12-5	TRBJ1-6	TGTGCTAGTGGTTTGGTACCGTGGGATAATTCACCCCTCCACTTT	CASGLVPWDNSPLHF
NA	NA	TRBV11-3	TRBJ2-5	TGTGCCAGCAGCTTTGACGGCACTCAAGAGACCCAGTACTTC	CASSFDGTQETQYF
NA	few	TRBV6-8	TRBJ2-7	TGTGCCAGCAGTTCTGACTACGGACAGTCATACTCCTACGAGCAGTACTTC	CASSSDYGQSYSYEQYF
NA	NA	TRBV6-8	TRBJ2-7	TGTGCCAGCAGGTCTAACAGGGAAAACGAGCAGTACTTC	CASRSNRENEQYF
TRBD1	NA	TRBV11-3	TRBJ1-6	TGTGCCAGCAGCTCGAACGACAGGGGATCCTATAATTTACCCCTCCACTTT	CASSSNDRGSYNLPLHF
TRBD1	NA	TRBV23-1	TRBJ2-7	TGCGCCAGCAGCTCAACCGGGACAGCAAATTACGAGCAGTACTTC	CASSSTGTANYEQYF
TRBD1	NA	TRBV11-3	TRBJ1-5	TGTGCCAGCAGCGCAGAGGTAGGGGGCACGAGCAATCAGCCCCAGCATTTT	CASSAEVGGTSNQPQHF
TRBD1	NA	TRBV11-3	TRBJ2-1	TGTGCCAGCAGCTTGGGGGGACAGGGTTATGAGCAGTTCTTC	CASSLGGQGYEQFF
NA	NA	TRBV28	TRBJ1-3	TGTGCCAGCAGTTTCCGGGGAAACACCATATATTTT	CASSFRGNTIYF
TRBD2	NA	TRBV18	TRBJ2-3	TGTGCCAGCACAAACCCCCGCGGTAGCGGGACCGTCGCTACGCAGTATTTT	CASTNPRGSGTVATQYF
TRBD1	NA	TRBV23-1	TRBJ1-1	TGCGCCAGCAGCTTGGGGGGACAGAAGAACACTGAAGCTTTCTTT	CASSLGGQKNTEAFF
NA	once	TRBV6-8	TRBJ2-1	TGTGCCAGCAGTGACGGCCCGGGGCTAAACAATGAGCAGTTCTTC	CASSDGPGLNNEQFF
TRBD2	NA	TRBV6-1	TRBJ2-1	TGTGCCAGTAGTGAAGCCCTAGCGGGACGTATGAGTGAGCAGTTCTTC	CASSEALAGRMSEQFF
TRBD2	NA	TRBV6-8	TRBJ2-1	TGTGCCAGCAGTCAGACTAGCGGGAGGATATACAATGAGCAGTTCTTC	CASSQTSGRIYNEQFF
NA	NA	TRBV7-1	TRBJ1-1	TGTGCCAGCAGTACGACAGGGAACACTGAAGCTTTCTTT	CASSTTGNTEAFF
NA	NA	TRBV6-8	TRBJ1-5	TGTGCCATCAGTGGGGCAGGGAATCAGCCCCAGCATTTT	CAISGAGNQPQHF
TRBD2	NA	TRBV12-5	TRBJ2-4	TGTGCCAGCGGTCTAGCGGGAGTAAACATTCAGTACTTC	CASGLAGVNIQYF
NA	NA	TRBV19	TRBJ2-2	TGTGCCAGTAGTATACGGCGCGGGCCCGACACCGGGGAGCTGTTTTTT	CASSIRRGPDTGELFF
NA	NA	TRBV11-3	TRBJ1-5	TGTGCCAGCAGCTTACTTCCTAGCAATCAGCCCCAGCATTTT	CASSLLPSNQPQHF
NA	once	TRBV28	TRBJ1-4	TGTGCCAGCAGTGCCCCTAATGAAAAACTGTTTTTT	CASSAPNEKLFF
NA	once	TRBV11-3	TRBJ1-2	TGTGCCAGCAGCTTGGAGGGACGGGGAGGCTATGGCTACACCTTC	CASSLEGRGGYGYTF
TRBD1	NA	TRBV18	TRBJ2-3	TGTGCCAGCTCACGGGACCTTACAGGGGTCACTAGCACAGATACGCAGTATTTT	CASSRDLTGVTSTDTQYF
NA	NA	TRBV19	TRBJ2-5	TGTGCCAGTAGTATCCCCAGGGCGGAGACCCAGTACTTC	CASSIPRAETQYF